This T cell receptor (beta chain) was observed in a study of cytomegalovirus exposure and HLA in healthy donors. General study findings and limits: Common viral pathogens seemed, in a later analysis, to connect with several of the most significant clusters. Three of the chains that were CMV-associated were confirmed in vitro to be specific for CMV antigens.

This PCR relied on a set of 60 Vbeta primers and 13 Jbeta primers. The protocol was immunoSEQ multiplex PCR, while the TCRdb copy is restricted to in-frame clones and leaves out a portion. The sample yields around 100,000 clones, over 65% seen once. This clone was counted a few times. The antigen remains unidentified. The length of the CDR3 is 13 residues. Trimming at V came to 5 bases and at J to 10 bases, leaving 9 bases not matched to a gene. The germline V gene encodes CDR1 MNHNY and CDR2 SVGAGI (reference sequence). The receptor was derived from a woman aged 40 to 50 in good health and CMV-seropositive. The V gene is TRBV6-6, the J gene TRBJ1-1; 8 bases fit TRBD1. The sample comprised PBMCs. CDR3 sequence reads: CASSPAGQGTAFF. The CDR3 DNA reads as TGTGCCAGCAGTCCGGCCGGACAGGGAACAGCTTTCTTT.